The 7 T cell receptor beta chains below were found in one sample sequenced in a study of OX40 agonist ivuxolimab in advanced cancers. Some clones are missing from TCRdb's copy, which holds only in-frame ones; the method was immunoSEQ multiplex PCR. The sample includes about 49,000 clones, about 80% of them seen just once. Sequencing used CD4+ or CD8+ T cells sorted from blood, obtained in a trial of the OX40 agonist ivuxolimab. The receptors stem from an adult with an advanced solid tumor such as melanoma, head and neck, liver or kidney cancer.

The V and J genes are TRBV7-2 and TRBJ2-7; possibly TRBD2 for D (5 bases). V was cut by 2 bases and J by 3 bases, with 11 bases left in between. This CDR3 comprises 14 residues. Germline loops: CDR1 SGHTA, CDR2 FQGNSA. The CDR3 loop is CASSLRGSNYEQYF. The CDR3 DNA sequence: TGTGCCAGCAGCTTACGAGGGAGTAACTACGAGCAGTACTTC. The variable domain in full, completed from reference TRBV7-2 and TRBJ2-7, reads GAGVSQSPSNKVTEKGKDVELRCDPISGHTALYWYRQSLGQGLEFLIYFQGNSAPDKSGLPSDRFSAERTGGSVSTLTIQRTQQEDSAVYLCASSLRGSNYEQYFGPGTRLTVT.

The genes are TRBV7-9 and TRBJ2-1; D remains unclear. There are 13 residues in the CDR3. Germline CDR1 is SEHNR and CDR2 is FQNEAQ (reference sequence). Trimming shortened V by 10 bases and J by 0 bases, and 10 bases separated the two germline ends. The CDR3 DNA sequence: TGTGCCATCTTAGTCGACTCCTACAATGAGCAGTTCTTC. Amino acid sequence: CAILVDSYNEQFF.

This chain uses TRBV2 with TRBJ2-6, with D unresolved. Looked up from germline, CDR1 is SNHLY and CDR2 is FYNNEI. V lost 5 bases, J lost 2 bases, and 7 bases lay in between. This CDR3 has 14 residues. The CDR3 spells CASSTTAGANVLTF. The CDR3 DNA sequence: TGTGCCAGCAGTACCACAGCTGGGGCCAACGTCCTGACTTTC. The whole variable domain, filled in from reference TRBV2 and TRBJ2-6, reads EPEVTQTPSHQVTQMGQEVILRCVPISNHLYFYWYRQILGQKVEFLVSFYNNEISEKSEIFDDQFSVERPDGSNFTLKIRSTKLEDSAMYFCASSTTAGANVLTFGAGSRLTVL.

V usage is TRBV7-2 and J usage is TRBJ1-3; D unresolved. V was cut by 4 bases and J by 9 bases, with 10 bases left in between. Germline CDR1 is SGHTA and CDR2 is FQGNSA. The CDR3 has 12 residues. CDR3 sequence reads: CASSSGGATIYF. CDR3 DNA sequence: TGTGCCAGCAGCTCTGGTGGAGCCACCATATATTTT.

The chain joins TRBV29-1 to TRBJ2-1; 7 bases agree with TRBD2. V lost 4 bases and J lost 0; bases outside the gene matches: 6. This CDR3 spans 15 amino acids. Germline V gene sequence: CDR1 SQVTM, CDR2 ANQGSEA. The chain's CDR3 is CSVGGGAYSYNEQFF. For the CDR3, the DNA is TGCAGCGTTGGCGGGGGAGCCTACTCCTACAATGAGCAGTTCTTC.

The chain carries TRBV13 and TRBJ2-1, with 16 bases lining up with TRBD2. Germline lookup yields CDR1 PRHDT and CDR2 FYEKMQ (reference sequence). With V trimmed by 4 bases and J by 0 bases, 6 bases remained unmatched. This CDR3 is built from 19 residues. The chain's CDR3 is CASSSPGLAGGRSYNEQFF. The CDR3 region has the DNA TGTGCCAGCAGCTCACCGGGACTAGCGGGAGGGCGCTCCTACAATGAGCAGTTCTTC.

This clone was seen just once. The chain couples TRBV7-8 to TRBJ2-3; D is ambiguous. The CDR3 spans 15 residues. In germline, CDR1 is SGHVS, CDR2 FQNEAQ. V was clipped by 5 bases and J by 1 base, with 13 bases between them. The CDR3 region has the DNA TGTGCCAGCAGCATGCGGCCAGGCGGCACAGATACGCAGTATTTT. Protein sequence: CASSMRPGGTDTQYF.